The entry below gives a single T cell receptor beta chain sequence along with its context. TCRbeta library construction was performed incorporating unique molecular identifiers. MiXCR, run by TCRdb on the PCR reads, gives a single entry per CDR3 protein. Of around 340,000 distinct CDR3 sequences listed, about an eighth were seen once; the top ten hold around 4.1%. This sample was taken from a study of T-cell reconstitution after alpha-beta-depleted transplantation in children. The CDR3 extends over 14 amino acids. Germline V gene sequence: CDR1 DFQATT, CDR2 SNEGSKA (reference sequence). Losses at the gene ends were 2 bases for V and 8 bases for J; bases not matched to a gene: 6.

J is TRBJ2-1 and V is TRBV20-1, with 10 bases matching TRBD2. The sequences come from PBMCs, collected from the stem cell graft. This TCR was recovered from a human donor who donated a stem cell graft to a child with Fanconi anemia. CDR3 residues: CSARTSGNVDEQFF. CDR3 DNA sequence: TGCAGTGCTAGAACTAGCGGGAATGTCGATGAGCAGTTCTTC.